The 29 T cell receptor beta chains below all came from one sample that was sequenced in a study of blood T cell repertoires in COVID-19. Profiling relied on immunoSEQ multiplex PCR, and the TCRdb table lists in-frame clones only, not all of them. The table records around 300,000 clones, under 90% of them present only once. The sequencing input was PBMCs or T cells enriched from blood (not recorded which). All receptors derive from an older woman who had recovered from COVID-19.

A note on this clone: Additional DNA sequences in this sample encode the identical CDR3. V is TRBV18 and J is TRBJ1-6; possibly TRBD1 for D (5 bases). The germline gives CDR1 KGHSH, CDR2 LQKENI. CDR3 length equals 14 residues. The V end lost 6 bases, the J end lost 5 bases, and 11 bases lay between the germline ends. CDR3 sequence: CASSPTENNSPLHF. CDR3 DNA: TGTGCCAGCTCCCCGACAGAGAATAATTCACCCCTCCACTTT.

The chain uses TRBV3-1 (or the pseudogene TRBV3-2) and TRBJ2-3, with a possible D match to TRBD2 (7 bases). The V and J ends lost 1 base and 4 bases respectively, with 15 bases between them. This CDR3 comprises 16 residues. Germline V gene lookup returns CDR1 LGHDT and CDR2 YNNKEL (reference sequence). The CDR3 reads CASSQVGWGGPDTQYF. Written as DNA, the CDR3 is TGTGCCAGCAGCCAAGTTGGGTGGGGGGGCCCAGATACGCAGTATTTT.

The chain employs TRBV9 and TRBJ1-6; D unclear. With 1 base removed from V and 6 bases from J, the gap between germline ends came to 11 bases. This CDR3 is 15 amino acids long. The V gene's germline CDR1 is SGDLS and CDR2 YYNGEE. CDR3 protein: CASSVLPEGNSPLHF. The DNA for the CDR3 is TGTGCCAGCAGCGTACTACCGGAGGGTAATTCACCCCTCCACTTT.

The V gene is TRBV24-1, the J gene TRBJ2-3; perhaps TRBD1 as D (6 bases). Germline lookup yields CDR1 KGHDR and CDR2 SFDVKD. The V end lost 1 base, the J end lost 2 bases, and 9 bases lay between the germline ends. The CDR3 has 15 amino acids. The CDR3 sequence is CATSDFRGNTDTQYF. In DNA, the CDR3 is TGTGCCACCAGTGATTTTAGGGGGAACACAGATACGCAGTATTTT.

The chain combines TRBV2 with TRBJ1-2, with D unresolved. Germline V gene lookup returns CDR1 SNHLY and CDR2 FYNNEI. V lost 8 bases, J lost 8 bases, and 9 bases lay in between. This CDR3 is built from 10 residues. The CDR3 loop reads CASRLEGYTF. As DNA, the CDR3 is TGTGCCAGCCGCTTAGAAGGCTACACCTTC. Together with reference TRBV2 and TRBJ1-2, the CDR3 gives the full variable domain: EPEVTQTPSHQVTQMGQEVILRCVPISNHLYFYWYRQILGQKVEFLVSFYNNEISEKSEIFDDQFSVERPDGSNFTLKIRSTKLEDSAMYFCASRLEGYTFGSGTRLTVV.

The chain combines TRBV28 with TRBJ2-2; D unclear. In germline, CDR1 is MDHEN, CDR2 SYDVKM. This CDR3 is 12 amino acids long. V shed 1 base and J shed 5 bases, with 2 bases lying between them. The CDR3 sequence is CASSLSTGELFF. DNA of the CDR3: TGTGCCAGCAGTTTATCTACCGGGGAGCTGTTTTTT.

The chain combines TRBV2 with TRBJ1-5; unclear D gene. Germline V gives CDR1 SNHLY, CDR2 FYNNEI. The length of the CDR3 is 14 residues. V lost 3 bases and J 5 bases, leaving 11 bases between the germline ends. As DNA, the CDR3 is TGTGCCAGCAGTGATAAGCAGGCCCATCAGCCCCAGCATTTT. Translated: CASSDKQAHQPQHF.

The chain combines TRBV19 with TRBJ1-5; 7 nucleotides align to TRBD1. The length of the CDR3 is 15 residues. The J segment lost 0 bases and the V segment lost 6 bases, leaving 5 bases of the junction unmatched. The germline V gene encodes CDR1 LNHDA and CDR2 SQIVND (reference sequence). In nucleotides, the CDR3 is TGTGCCAGTAGGCTAGGGGGCGGTAGCAATCAGCCCCAGCATTTT. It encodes CASRLGGGSNQPQHF.

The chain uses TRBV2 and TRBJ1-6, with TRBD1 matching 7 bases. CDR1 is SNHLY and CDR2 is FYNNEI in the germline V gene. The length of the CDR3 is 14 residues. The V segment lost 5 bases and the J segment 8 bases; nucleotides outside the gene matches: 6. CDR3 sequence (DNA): TGTGCCAGCAGTTTTACAGGGGAAGATTCACCCCTCCACTTT. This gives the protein CASSFTGEDSPLHF. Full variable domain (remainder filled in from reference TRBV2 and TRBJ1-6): EPEVTQTPSHQVTQMGQEVILRCVPISNHLYFYWYRQILGQKVEFLVSFYNNEISEKSEIFDDQFSVERPDGSNFTLKIRSTKLEDSAMYFCASSFTGEDSPLHFGNGTRLTVT.

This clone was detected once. CDR3 loop: CASSIGLPEQPQHF. In nucleotides, the CDR3 is TGTGCCAGTAGTATAGGGCTCCCGGAGCAGCCCCAGCATTTT. The V gene is TRBV19, the J gene TRBJ1-5; D remains ambiguous. V lost 1 base to trimming and J lost 7 bases, with 11 bases between them. The V gene's germline CDR1 is LNHDA and CDR2 SQIVND (reference sequence). The CDR3 totals 14 residues.

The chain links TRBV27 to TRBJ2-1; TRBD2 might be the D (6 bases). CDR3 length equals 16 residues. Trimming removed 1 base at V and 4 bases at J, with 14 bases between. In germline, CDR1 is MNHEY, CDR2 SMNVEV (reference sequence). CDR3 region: CASSLYGGVLYNEQFF. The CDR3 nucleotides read TGTGCCAGCAGTTTATACGGCGGGGTACTTTACAATGAGCAGTTCTTC.

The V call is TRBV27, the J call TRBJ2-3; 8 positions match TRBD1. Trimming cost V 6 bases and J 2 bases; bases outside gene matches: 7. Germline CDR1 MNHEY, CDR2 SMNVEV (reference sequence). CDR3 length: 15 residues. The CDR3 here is CASSPGGELTDTQYF. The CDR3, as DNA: TGTGCCAGCAGCCCAGGGGGCGAGCTCACAGATACGCAGTATTTT.

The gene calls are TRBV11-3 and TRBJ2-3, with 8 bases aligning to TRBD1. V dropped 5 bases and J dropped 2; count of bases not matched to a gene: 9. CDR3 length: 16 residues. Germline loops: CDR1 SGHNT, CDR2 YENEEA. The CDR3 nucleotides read TGTGCCAGCAGCACCGGACAGGGAACTTACACAGATACGCAGTATTTT. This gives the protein CASSTGQGTYTDTQYF.

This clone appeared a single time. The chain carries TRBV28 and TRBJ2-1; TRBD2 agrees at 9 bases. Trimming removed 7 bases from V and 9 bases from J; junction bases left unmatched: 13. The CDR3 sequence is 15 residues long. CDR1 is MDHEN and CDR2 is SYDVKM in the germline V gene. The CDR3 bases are TGTGCCAGCACCGGTAGCGGGAGTACCCGGGGTGAGCAGTTCTTC. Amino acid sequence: CASTGSGSTRGEQFF.

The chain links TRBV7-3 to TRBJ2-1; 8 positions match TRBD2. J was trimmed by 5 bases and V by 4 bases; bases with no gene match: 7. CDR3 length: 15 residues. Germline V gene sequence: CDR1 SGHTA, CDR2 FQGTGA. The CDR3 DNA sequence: TGTGCCAGCAGCTCGGGCGGGAGGTCCAACAATGAGCAGTTCTTC. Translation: CASSSGGRSNNEQFF.

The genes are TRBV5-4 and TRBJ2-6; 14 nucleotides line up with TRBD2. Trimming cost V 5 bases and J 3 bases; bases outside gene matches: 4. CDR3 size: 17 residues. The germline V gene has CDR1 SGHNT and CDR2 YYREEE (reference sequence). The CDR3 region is CASSRLAGGVGANVLTF. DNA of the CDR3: TGTGCCAGCAGTAGACTAGCGGGAGGGGTTGGGGCCAACGTCCTGACTTTC.

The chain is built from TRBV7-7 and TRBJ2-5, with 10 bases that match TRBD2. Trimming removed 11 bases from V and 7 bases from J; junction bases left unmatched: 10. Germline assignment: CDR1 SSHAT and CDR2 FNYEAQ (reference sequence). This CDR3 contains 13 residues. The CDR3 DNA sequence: TGTGCCTCAAGAGGGAGCGGGGGGGCGACCCAGTACTTC. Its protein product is CASRGSGGATQYF.

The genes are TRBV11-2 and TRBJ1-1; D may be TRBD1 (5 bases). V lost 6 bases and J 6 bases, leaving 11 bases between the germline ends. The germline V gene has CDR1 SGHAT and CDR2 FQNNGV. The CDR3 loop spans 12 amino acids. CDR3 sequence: CASRLQAAEAFF. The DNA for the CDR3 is TGTGCCAGCAGATTACAGGCAGCTGAAGCTTTCTTT.

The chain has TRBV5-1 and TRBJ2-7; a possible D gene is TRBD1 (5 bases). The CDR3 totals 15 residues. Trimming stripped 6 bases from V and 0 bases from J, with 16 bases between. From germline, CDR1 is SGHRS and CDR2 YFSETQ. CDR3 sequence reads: CASTLTGAVSYEQYF. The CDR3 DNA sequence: TGCGCCAGCACCCTAACAGGTGCCGTCTCCTACGAGCAGTACTTC.

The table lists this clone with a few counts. The CDR3 reads CASSLVGGGAQRDTQYF. CDR3 in DNA: TGCGCCAGCAGCTTGGTCGGCGGGGGCGCCCAGAGAGATACGCAGTATTTT. V gene TRBV5-1 combines with J gene TRBJ2-3; possibly TRBD2 for D (7 bases). Trimming took off 0 bases at V and 5 bases at J, with 19 bases between the two ends. The CDR3 consists of 17 residues. Germline V gene sequence: CDR1 SGHRS, CDR2 YFSETQ.

The CDR3 protein is CASSIRGLAGPAPSGEQFF. DNA for the CDR3: TGCGCCAGCAGCATCAGGGGGCTAGCGGGACCCGCCCCGTCGGGTGAGCAGTTCTTC. The chain uses TRBV5-1 and TRBJ2-1; TRBD2 is a possible D gene (9 bases). CDR3 length equals 19 residues. Per germline, CDR1 SGHRS and CDR2 YFSETQ. Trimming removed 4 bases at V and 9 bases at J, with 32 bases between.

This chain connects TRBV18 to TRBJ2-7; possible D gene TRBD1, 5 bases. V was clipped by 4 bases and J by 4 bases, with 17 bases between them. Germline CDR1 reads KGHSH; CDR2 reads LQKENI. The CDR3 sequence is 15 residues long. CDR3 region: CASSRETVTLYEQYF. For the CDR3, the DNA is TGTGCCAGCTCACGCGAGACAGTGACCCTTTACGAGCAGTACTTC.

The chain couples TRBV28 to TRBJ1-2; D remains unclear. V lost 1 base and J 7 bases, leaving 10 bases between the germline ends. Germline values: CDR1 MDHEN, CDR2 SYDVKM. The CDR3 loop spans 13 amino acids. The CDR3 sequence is CASSLFTYRGYTF. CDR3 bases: TGTGCCAGCAGTTTATTTACCTATCGTGGCTACACCTTC.

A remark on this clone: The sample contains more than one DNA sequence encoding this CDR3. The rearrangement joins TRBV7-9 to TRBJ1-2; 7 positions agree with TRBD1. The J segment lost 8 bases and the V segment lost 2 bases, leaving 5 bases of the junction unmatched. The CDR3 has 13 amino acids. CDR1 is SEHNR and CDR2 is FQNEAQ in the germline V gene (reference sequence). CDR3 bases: TGTGCCAGCAGCTTACGACAGGGCCGGGGCTACACCTTC. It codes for CASSLRQGRGYTF.

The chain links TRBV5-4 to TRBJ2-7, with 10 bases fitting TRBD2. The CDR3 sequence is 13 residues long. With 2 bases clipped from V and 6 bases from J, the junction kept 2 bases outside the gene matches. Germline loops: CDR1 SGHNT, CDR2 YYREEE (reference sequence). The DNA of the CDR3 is TGTGCCAGCAGCTTTAGCGGGAGGTCCGAGCAGTACTTC. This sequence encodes CASSFSGRSEQYF.

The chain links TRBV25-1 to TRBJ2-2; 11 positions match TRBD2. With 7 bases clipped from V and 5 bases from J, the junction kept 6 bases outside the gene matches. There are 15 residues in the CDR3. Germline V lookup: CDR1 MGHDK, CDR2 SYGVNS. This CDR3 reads CASKRASGGTGELFF. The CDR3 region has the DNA TGTGCCAGCAAAAGGGCTAGCGGGGGGACCGGGGAGCTGTTTTTT.

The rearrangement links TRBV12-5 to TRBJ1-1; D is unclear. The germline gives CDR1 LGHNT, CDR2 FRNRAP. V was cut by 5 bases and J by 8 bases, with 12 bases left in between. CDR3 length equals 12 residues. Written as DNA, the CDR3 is TGTGCTAGTGGTCCAGGACTCCTCGAAGCTTTCTTT. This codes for CASGPGLLEAFF.

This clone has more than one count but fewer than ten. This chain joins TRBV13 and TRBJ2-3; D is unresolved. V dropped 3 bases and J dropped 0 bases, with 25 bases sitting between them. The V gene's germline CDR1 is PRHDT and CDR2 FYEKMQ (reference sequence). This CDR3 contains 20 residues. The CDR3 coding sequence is TGTGCCAGCAGCTTGATGCTCTTCGCCTTCGGTCGCGAGAGCACAGATACGCAGTATTTT. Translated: CASSLMLFAFGRESTDTQYF.

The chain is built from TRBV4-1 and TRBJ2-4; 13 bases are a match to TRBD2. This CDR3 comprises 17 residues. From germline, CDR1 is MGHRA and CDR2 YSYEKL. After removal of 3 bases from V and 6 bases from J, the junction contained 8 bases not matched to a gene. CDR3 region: CASSQGRTSGGGNIQYF. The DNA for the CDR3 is TGCGCCAGCAGCCAGGGAAGGACTAGCGGGGGAGGAAACATTCAGTACTTC.